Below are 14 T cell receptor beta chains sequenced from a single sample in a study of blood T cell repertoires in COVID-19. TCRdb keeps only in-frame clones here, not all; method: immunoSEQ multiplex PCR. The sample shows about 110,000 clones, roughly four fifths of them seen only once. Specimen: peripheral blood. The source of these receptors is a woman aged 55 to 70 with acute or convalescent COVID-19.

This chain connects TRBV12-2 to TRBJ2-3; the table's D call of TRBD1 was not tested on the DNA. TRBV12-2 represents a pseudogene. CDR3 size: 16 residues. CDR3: CASRSGETGEKDTQYF. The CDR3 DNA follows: TGTGCAAGTCGCTCCGGAGAGACAGGGGAGAAAGATACGCAGTATTTT.

CDR3 bases: TGTGCCAGCAGGCCGGGGGGTCAAGAGACCCAGTACTTC. Encoded protein: CASRPGGQETQYF. This chain joins TRBV5-5 and TRBJ2-5; 7 bases map to TRBD2. CDR1 and CDR2 from the germline V gene are SGHKS and YYEKEE (reference sequence). The CDR3 has 13 residues. The J segment lost 2 bases and the V segment lost 5 bases, leaving 3 bases of the junction unmatched.

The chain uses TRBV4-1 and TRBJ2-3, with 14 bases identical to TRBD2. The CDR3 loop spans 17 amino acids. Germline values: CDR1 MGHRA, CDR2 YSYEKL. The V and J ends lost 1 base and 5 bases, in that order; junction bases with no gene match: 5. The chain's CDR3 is CASSQVGTSGGLDTQYF. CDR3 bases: TGCGCCAGCAGCCAAGTCGGGACTAGCGGGGGTTTAGATACGCAGTATTTT.

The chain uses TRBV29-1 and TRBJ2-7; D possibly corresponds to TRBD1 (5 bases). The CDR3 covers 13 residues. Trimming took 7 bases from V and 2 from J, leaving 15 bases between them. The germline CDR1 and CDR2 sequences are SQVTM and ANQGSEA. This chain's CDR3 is CSARPDTTYEQYF. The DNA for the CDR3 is TGCAGCGCCCGGCCGGACACCACCTACGAGCAGTACTTC.

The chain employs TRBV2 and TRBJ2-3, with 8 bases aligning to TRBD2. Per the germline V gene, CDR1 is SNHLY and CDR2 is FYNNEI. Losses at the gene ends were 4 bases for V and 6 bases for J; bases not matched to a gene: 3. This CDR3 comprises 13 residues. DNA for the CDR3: TGTGCCAGCAGTGTCGCTAGCGGGGATACGCAGTATTTT. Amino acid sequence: CASSVASGDTQYF.

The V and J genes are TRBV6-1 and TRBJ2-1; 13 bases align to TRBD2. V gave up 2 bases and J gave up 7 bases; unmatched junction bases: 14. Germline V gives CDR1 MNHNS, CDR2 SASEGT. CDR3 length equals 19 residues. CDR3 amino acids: CASSELTSGGILWRNEQFF. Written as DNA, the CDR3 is TGTGCCAGCAGTGAACTGACTAGCGGGGGGATTTTGTGGAGGAATGAGCAGTTCTTC.

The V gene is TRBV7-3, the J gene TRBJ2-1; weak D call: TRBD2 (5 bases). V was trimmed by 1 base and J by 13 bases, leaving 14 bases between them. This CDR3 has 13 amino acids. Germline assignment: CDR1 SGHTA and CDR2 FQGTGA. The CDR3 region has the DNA TGTGCCAGCAGCTTAATCCGCGGTAGCGAACAGTTCTTC. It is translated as CASSLIRGSEQFF.

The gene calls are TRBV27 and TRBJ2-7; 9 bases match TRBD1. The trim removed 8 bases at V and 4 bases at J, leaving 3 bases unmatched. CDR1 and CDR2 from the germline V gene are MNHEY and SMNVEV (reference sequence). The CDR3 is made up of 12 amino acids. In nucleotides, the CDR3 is TGTGCCAGCCGGGACAGGGAGTACGAGCAGTACTTC. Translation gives CASRDREYEQYF.

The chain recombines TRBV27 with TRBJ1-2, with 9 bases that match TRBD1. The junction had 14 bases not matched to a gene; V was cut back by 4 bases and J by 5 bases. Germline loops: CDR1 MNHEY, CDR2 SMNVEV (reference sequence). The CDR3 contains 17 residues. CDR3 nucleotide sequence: TGTGCCAGCAGTTCGACAGGGGGTACGATGTTGGGTTATGGCTACACCTTC. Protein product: CASSSTGGTMLGYGYTF.

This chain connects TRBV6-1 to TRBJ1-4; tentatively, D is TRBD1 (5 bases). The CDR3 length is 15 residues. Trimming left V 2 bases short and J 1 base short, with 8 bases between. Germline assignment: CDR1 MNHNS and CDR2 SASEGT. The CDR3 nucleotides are TGTGCCAGCAGTGAAACGGGGGGAACTAATGAAAAACTGTTTTTT. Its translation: CASSETGGTNEKLFF.

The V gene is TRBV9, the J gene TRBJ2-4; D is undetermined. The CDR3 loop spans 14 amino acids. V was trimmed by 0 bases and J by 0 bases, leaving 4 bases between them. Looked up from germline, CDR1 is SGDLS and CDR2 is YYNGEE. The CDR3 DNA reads TGTGCCAGCAGCGTAGGCGGAGCCAAAAACATTCAGTACTTC. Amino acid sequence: CASSVGGAKNIQYF.

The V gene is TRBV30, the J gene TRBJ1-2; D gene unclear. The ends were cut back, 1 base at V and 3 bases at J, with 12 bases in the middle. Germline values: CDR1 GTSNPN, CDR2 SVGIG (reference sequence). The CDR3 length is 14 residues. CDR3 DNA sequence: TGTGCCTGGAGTGCCTCAGAGGAGGACTATGGCTACACCTTC. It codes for CAWSASEEDYGYTF.

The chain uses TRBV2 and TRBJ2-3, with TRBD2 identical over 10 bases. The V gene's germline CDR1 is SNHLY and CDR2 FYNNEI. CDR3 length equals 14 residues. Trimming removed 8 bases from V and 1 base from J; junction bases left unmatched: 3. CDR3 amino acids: CASAGTSGTDTQYF. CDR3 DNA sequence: TGTGCCAGCGCCGGGACTAGCGGCACAGATACGCAGTATTTT.

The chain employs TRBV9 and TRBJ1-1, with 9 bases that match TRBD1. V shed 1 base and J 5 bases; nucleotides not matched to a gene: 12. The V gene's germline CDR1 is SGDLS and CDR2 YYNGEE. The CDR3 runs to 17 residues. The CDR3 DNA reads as TGTGCCAGCAGCGTAAAACGCGACAGGGGGGATCTTACTGAAGCTTTCTTT. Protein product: CASSVKRDRGDLTEAFF.